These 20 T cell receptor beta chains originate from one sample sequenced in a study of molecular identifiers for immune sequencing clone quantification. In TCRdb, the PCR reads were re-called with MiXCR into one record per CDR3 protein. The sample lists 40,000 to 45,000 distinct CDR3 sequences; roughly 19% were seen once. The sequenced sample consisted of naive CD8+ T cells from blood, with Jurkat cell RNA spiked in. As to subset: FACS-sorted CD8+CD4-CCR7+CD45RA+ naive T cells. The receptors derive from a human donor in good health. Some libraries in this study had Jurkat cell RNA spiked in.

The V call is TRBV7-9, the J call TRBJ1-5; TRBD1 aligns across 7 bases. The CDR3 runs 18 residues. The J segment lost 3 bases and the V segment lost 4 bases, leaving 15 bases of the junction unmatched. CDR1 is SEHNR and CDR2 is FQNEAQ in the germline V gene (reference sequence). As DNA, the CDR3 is TGTGCCAGCAGCTCCGCGCCGACAGGGAAGGGTGACAATCAGCCCCAGCATTTT. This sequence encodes CASSSAPTGKGDNQPQHF.

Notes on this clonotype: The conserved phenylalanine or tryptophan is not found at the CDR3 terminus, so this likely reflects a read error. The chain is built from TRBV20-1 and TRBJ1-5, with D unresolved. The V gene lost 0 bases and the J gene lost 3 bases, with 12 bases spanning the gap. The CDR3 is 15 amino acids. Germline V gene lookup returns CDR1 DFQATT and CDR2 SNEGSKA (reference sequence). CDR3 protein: CSARDGPANNQPQHL. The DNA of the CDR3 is TGCAGTGCTAGAGATGGGCCAGCTAACAATCAGCCCCAGCATCTT.

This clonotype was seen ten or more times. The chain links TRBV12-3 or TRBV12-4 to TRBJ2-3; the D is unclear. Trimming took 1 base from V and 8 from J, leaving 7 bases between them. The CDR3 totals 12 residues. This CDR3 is CASSLDVFTQYF. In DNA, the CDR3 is TGTGCCAGCAGTTTAGACGTTTTTACGCAGTATTTT.

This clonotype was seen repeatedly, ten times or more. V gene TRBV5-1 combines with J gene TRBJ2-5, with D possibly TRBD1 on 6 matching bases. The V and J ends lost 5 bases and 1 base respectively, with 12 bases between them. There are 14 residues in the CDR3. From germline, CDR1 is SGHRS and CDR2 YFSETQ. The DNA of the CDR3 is TGCGCCAGCAGGTACGGGACATCCCAAGAGACCCAGTACTTC. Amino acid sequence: CASRYGTSQETQYF.

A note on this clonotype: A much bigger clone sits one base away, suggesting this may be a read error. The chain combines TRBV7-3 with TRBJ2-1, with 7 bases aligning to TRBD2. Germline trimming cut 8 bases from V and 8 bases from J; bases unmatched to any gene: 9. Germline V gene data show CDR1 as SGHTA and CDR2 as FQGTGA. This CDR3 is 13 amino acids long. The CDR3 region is CASEAGLYDEQFF. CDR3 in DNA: TGTGCCAGCGAAGCGGGACTATACGATGAGCAGTTCTTC. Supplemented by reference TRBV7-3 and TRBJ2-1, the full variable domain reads GAGVSQTPSNKVTEKGKYVELRCDPISGHTALYWYRQSLGQGPEFLIYFQGTGAADDSGLPNDRFFAVRPEGSVSTLKIQRTERGDSAVYLCASEAGLYDEQFFGPGTRLTVL.

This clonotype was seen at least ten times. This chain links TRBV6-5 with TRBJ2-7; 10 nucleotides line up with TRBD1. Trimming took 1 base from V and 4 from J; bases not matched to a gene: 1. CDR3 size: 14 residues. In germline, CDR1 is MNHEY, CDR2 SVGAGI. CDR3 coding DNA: TGTGCCAGCAGTTACTTGGGACAGGGGTACGAGCAGTACTTC. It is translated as CASSYLGQGYEQYF.

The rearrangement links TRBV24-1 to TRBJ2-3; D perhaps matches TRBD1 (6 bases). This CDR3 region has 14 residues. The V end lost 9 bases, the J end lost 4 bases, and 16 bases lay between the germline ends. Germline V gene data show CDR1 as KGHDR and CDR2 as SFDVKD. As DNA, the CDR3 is TGTGCCACCGAGATGGGACACTCCGCAGATACGCAGTATTTT. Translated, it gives CATEMGHSADTQYF.

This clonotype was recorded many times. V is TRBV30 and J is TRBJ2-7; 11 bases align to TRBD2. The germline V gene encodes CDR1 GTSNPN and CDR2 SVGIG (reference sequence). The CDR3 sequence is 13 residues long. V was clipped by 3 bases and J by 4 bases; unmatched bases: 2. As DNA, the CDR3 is TGTGCCTGGAGGGCTAGCGGGAGGTACGAGCAGTACTTC. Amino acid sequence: CAWRASGRYEQYF.

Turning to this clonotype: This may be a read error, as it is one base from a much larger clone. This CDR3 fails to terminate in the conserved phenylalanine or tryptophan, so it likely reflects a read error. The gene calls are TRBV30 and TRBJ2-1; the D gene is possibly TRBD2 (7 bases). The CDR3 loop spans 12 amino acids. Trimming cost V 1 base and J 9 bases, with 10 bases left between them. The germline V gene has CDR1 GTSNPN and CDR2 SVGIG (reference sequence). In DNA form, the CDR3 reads TGTGCCTGGAGTGCCGGGGGGCGTGAGCAGTTCTCC. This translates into CAWSAGGREQFS.

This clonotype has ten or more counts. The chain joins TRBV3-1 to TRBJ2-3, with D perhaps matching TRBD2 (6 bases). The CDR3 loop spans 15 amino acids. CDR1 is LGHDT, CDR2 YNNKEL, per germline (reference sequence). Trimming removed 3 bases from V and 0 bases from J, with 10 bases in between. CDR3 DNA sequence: TGTGCCAGCAGCCAGCCCGGGGGTAGCACAGATACGCAGTATTTT. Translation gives CASSQPGGSTDTQYF.

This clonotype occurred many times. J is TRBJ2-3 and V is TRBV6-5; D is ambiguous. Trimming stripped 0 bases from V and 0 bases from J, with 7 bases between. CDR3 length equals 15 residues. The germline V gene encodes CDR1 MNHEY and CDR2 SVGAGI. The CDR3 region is CASSYSTISTDTQYF. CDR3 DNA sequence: TGTGCCAGCAGTTACTCCACAATCAGCACAGATACGCAGTATTTT.

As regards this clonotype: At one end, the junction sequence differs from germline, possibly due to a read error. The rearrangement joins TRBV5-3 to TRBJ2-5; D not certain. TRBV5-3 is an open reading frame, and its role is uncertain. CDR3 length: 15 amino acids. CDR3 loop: CASSLNFSPQETQHF. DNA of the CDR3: TGTGCCAGCAGCTTGAATTTTTCTCCACAAGAGACCCAGCACTTC.

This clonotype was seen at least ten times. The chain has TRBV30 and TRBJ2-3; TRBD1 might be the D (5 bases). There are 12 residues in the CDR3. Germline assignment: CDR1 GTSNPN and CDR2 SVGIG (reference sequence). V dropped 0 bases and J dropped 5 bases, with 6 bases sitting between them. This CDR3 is CAWSVGVDTQYF. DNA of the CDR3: TGTGCCTGGAGTGTAGGGGTAGATACGCAGTATTTT. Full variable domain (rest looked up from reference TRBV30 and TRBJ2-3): SQTIHQWPATLVQPVGSPLSLECTVEGTSNPNLYWYRQAAGRGLQLLFYSVGIGQISSEVPQNLSASRPQDRQFILSSKKLLLSDSGFYLCAWSVGVDTQYFGPGTRLTVL.

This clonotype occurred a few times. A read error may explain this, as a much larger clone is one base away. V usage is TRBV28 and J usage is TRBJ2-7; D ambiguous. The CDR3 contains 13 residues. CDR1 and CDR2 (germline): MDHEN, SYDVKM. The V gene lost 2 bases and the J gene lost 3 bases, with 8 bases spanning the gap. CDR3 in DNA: TGTGCCAGCAGTTTAAGCGCCAACTACGAGCAGTACTTC. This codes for CASSLSANYEQYF.

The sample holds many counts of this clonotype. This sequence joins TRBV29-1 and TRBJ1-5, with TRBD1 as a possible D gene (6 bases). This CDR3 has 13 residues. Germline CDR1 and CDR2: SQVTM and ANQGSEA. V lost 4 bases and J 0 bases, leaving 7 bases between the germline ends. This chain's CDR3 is CSVGTASNQPQHF. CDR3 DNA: TGCAGCGTTGGGACAGCTAGCAATCAGCCCCAGCATTTT. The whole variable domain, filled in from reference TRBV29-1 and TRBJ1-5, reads SAVISQKPSRDICQRGTSLTIQCQVDSQVTMMFWYRQQPGQSLTLIATANQGSEATYESGFVIDKFPISRPNLTFSTLTVSNMSPEDSSIYLCSVGTASNQPQHFGDGTRLSIL.

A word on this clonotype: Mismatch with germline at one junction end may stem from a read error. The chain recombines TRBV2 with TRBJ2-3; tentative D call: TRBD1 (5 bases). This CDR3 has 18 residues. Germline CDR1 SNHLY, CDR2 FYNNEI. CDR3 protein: CTSLETAARAQAVDTQYF. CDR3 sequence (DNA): TGTACCAGCCTTGAGACCGCGGCCAGGGCCCAGGCAGTGGATACGCAGTATTTT.

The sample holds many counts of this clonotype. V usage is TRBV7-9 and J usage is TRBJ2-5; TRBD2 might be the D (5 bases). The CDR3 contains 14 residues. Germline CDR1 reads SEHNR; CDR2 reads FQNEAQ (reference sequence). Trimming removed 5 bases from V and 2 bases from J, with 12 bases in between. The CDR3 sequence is CASSDAAEQETQYF. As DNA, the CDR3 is TGTGCCAGCAGCGACGCAGCGGAACAAGAGACCCAGTACTTC.

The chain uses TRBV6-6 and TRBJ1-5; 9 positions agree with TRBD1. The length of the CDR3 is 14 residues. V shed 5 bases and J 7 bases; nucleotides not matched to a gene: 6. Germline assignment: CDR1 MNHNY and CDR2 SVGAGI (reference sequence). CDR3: CASSIQGAGQPQHF. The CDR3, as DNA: TGTGCCAGCAGTATACAGGGGGCAGGGCAGCCCCAGCATTTT.

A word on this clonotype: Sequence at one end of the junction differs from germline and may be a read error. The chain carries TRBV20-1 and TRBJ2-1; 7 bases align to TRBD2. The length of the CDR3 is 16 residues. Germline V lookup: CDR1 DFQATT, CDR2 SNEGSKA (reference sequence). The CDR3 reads CCARDLSGGEYNEQFF. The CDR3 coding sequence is TGCTGTGCTAGAGATCTTTCGGGAGGAGAGTACAATGAGCAGTTCTTC.

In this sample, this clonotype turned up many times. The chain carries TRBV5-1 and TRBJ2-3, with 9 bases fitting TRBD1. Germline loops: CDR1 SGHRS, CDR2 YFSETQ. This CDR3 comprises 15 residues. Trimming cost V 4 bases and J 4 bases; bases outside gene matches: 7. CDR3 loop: CASSGPGQGPDTQYF. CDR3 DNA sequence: TGCGCCAGCAGCGGACCGGGACAGGGCCCAGATACGCAGTATTTT.